Reported below is one T cell receptor beta chain. Antigen specificity is unknown. Generated by immunoSEQ multiplex PCR, the TCRdb table keeps only in-frame clones and is missing some. This sample has a few million clones; more than 90% occur once, and the top ten carry roughly 0.15%. This CDR3 contains 16 residues. V lost 2 bases and J lost 0; bases outside the gene matches: 4. Germline V gene sequence: CDR1 ENHRY, CDR2 SYGVKD. The data belong to a study of shared clonotypes between healthy human individuals. At the level of the study: Three plates each covered CD4 naive and memory; CD8 naive two, CD8 memory one. General observations from the study: Sorted-subset sequencing, rarefaction showed, was incomplete despite large depth.

This clonotype originated in a man between 18 and 35 years old in good health. Sequenced: naive CD4+ T cells sorted from blood. Subset: CD45RA+ positively selected. The chain carries TRBV10-3 and TRBJ1-2; TRBD1 matches 9 bases. DNA of the CDR3: TGTGCCATCAGTGAGACCCGACAGGGGGCTAACTATGGCTACACCTTC. Protein sequence: CAISETRQGANYGYTF.